The source of this T cell receptor beta chain is a study of T cell responses to AZD1222 COVID-19 vaccine. Details on this clone: The antigen remains unidentified. The sample holds other DNA sequences that translate to the same CDR3.

Study-level findings and limits: Sampling captured repertoires only after the peak T cell response.

Here immunoSEQ multiplex PCR was the method, and the copy in TCRdb shows in-frame clones only, minus some. The sample contains about 94,000 clones, 85% of which appear only once. V lost 6 bases and J lost 4; bases outside the gene matches: 8. CDR1 and CDR2 (germline): KGHSH, LQKENI. The CDR3 loop spans 14 amino acids. The chain has TRBV18 and TRBJ2-7; 8 bases map to TRBD1. This specimen consisted of peripheral blood, obtained 28 days after the second AZD1222 dose. This receptor was taken from an adult who received the AZD1222 COVID-19 vaccine. The CDR3 DNA reads as TGTGCCAGCTCCCCTAACAGGGGGGAGTACGAGCAGTACTTC. Translating it yields CASSPNRGEYEQYF.